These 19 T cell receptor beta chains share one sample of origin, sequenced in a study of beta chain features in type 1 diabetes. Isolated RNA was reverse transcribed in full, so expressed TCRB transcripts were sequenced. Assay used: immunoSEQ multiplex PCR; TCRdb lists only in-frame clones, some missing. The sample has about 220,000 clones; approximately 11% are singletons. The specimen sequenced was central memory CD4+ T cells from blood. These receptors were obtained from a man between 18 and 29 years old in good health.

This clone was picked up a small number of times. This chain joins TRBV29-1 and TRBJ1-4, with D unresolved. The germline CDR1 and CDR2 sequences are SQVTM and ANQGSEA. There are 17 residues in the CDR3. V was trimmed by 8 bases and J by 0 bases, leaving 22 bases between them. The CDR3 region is CSLLLPLRMSTNEKLFF. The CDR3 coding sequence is TGCAGCCTCTTATTGCCCTTGCGAATGTCAACTAATGAAAAACTGTTTTTT.

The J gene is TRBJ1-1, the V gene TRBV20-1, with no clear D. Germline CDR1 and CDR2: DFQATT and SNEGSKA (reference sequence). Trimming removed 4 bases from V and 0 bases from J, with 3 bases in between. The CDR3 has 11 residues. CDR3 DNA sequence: TGCAGTGCTAATATGAACACTGAAGCTTTCTTT. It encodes CSANMNTEAFF.

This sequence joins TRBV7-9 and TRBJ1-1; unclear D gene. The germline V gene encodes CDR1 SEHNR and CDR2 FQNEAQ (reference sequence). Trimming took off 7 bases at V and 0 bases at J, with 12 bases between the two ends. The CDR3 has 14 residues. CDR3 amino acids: CASTQETVNTEAFF. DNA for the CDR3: TGTGCCAGCACCCAGGAGACTGTGAACACTGAAGCTTTCTTT.

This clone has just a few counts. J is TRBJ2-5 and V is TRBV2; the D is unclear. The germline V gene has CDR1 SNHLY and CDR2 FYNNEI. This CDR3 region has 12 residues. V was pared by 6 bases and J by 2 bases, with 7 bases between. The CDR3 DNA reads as TGTGCCAGCAGCGACTTTCAAGAGACCCAGTACTTC. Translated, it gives CASSDFQETQYF.

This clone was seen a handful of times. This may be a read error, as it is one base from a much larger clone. The CDR3 loop is CASTLAGQETQYF. CDR3 in DNA: TGTGCCAGCACCCTAGCGGGGCAAGAGACCCAGTACTTC. The chain has TRBV6-6 and TRBJ2-5; 9 positions match TRBD2. Germline V CDR1 and CDR2: MNHNY, SVGAGI (reference sequence). The junction had 2 bases not matched to a gene; V was cut back by 7 bases and J by 2 bases. The CDR3 spans 13 residues.

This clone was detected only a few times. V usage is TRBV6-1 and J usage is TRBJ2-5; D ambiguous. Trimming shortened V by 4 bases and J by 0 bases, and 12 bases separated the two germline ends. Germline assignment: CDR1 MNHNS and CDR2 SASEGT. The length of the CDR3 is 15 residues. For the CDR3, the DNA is TGTGCCAGCAGTGGTCCACGGGCCCACCAAGAGACCCAGTACTTC. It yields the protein CASSGPRAHQETQYF.

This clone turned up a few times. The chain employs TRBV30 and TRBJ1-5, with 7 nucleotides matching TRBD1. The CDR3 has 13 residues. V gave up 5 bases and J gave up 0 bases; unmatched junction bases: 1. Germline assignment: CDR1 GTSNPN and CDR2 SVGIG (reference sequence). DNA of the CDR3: TGTGCCTGGGGGGACAGTAGCAATCAGCCCCAGCATTTT. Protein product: CAWGDSSNQPQHF.

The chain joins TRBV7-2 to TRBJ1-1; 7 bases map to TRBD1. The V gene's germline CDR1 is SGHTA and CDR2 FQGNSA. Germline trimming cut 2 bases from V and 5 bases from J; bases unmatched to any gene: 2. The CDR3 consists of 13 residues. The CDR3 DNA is TGTGCCAGCAGCTTAACAGGGGAGACTGAAGCTTTCTTT. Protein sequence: CASSLTGETEAFF.

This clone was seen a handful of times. CDR3 residues: CAWSPGLAGGEQFF. CDR3 bases: TGTGCCTGGAGCCCGGGGCTAGCAGGCGGTGAGCAGTTCTTC. V gene TRBV30 combines with J gene TRBJ2-1; D possibly uses TRBD1 or TRBD2 (5 bases each). The V end lost 3 bases, the J end lost 9 bases, and 18 bases lay between the germline ends. CDR3 size: 14 residues. Germline V gene data show CDR1 as GTSNPN and CDR2 as SVGIG (reference sequence).

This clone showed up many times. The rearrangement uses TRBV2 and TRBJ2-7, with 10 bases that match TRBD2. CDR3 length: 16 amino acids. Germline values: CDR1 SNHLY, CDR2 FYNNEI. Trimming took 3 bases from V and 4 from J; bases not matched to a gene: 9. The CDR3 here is CASSEKVLAGVYEQYF. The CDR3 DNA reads TGTGCCAGCAGTGAGAAGGTTCTAGCGGGAGTATACGAGCAGTACTTC.

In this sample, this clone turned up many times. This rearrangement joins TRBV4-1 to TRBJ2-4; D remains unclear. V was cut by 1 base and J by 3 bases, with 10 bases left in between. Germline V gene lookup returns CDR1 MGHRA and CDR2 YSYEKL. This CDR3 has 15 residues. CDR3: CASSQGWFGKNIQYF. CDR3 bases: TGCGCCAGCAGCCAAGGGTGGTTTGGCAAAAACATTCAGTACTTC.

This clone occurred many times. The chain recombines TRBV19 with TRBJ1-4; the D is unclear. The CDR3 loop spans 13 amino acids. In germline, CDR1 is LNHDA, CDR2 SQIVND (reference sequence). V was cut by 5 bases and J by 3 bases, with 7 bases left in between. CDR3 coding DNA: TGTGCCAGTAGTGGACGGGCTAATGAAAAACTGTTTTTT. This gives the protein CASSGRANEKLFF. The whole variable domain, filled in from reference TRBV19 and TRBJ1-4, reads DGGITQSPKYLFRKEGQNVTLSCEQNLNHDAMYWYRQDPGQGLRLIYYSQIVNDFQKGDIAEGYSVSREKKESFPLTVTSAQKNPTAFYLCASSGRANEKLFFGSGTQLSVL.

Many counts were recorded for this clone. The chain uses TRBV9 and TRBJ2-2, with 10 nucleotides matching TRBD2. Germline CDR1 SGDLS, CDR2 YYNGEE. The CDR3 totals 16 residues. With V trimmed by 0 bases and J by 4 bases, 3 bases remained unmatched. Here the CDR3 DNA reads TGTGCCAGCAGCGTAGCAGCGGGAGGGGCCACCGGGGAGCTGTTTTTT. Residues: CASSVAAGGATGELFF.

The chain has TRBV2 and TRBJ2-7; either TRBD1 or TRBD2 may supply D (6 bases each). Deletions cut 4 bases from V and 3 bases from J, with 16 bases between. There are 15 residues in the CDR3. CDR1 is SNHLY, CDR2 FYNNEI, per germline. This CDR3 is CASSGAGGGNYEQYF. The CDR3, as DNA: TGTGCCAGCAGTGGGGCCGGGGGCGGAAACTACGAGCAGTACTTC.

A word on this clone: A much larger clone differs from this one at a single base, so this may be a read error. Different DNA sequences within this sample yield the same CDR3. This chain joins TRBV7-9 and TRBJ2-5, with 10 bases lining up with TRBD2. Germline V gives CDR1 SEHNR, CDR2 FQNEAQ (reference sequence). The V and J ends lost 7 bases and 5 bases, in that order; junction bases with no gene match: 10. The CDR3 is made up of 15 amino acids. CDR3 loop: CASTRGLAGVETQYF. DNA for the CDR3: TGTGCCAGCACCAGAGGGCTAGCGGGAGTGGAGACCCAGTACTTC.

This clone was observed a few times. This chain's CDR3 is CASSTGQGGSEKLFF. The CDR3 region has the DNA TGTGCCAGCAGTACGGGACAGGGTGGGAGTGAAAAACTGTTTTTT. V gene TRBV28 combines with J gene TRBJ1-4, with TRBD1 matching 9 bases. Germline CDR1 MDHEN, CDR2 SYDVKM. The CDR3 runs to 15 residues. Trimming at V came to 5 bases and at J to 7 bases, leaving 8 bases not matched to a gene.

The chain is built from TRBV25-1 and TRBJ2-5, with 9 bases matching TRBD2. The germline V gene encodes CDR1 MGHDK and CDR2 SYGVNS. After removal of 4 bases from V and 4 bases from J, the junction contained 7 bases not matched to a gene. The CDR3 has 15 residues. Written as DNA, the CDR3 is TGTGCCAGCAGTGTCGGCGGGAGGGCCTCAGAGACCCAGTACTTC. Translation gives CASSVGGRASETQYF.

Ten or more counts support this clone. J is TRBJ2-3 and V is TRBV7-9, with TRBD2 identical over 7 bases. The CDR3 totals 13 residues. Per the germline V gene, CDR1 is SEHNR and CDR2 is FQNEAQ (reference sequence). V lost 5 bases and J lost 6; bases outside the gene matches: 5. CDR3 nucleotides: TGTGCCAGCAGCAGCGGGACTTTGGATACGCAGTATTTT. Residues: CASSSGTLDTQYF.

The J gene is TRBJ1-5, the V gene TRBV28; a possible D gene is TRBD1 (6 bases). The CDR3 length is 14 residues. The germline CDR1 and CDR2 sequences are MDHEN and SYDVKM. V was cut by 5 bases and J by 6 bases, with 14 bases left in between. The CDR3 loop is CASSHGGWGQPQHF. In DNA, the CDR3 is TGTGCCAGCAGTCATGGGGGCTGGGGTCAGCCCCAGCATTTT.